The T cell receptor beta chain described here comes from a study of shared clonotypes between healthy human individuals. The CDR3 sequence is 13 residues long. Germline V CDR1 and CDR2: MNHNY, SVGAGI (reference sequence). Trimming took 8 bases from V and 0 from J, leaving 8 bases between them. TCRdb keeps only in-frame clones here, not all; method: immunoSEQ multiplex PCR. The table has around 2,000,000 clones, about 95% seen once. Terminally differentiated effector memory CD45RA+ cells were excluded from the naive CD8 cells, which were CD45RO-negative and positively selected for CCR7. Free of recent acute infections or vaccinations, the donors were healthy HIV-negative adults.

The rearrangement joins TRBV6-6 to TRBJ2-1; the D is unclear. The specimen sequenced was naive CD8+ T cells sorted from blood. The clonotype comes from a man aged 18 to 30 in good health. DNA of the CDR3: TGTGCCAGCCGGATACACTCCTACAATGAGCAGTTCTTC. This encodes CASRIHSYNEQFF.